Sequencing of this T cell receptor beta chain was carried out in a study of neurological immune-mediated disorders. This clonotype has more than one count but fewer than ten. Specified time point: longitudinal time-point 2. It was by 5'RACE with 10-nucleotide random UMIs that the cDNA was made. One entry per CDR3 protein results from TCRdb running MiXCR on the 5' RACE reads. Among 65,000 to 85,000 distinct CDR3 sequences listed, over 4.5% were seen once. The germline CDR1 and CDR2 sequences are DFQATT and SNEGSKA (reference sequence). This CDR3 comprises 10 residues. The ends were cut back, 2 bases at V and 7 bases at J, with 6 bases in the middle.

This receptor was taken from a woman aged 55-70 years with multiple sclerosis. V and J are TRBV20-1 and TRBJ2-7; D uncertain. Sequenced sample: PBMCs. CDR3 in DNA: TGCAGTGCTAGACTCAGGGAGCAGTACTTC. The encoded protein is CSARLREQYF.